This T cell receptor (beta chain) was found in a study of response to subunit inactivated influenza vaccine. Germline V CDR1 and CDR2: SGHAT, FQNNGV. Trimming removed 1 base at V and 3 bases at J, with 10 bases between. This CDR3 comprises 14 residues. TCRdb reanalysed the RT-PCR reads using MiXCR and keeps one entry per CDR3 protein. Here the sample spans about 540,000 distinct CDR3 sequences, 20% to 25% being singletons. The same sample was also studied in work on T cells expressing NK-cell markers. That paper notes: The authors made TCR beta cDNA libraries by 5'RACE template switching. This switching added a universal primer site and UMIs. Just one sequenced donor of eight was HCMV-seronegative, while seven were seropositive. Expanded NKG2C+ T cell clones had unclear HCMV specificity.

V is TRBV11-2 and J is TRBJ2-7; D is unresolved. The source was CD4+ T cells sorted from PBMCs, collected less than 13 days after vaccination. The sequence was obtained from a man aged 45 to 65 who received an inactivated influenza vaccine. The CDR3 nucleotides are TGTGCCAGCAGCTTAGGGCCCAGGTACTACGAGCAGTACTTC. This sequence encodes CASSLGPRYYEQYF.